Given below is one T cell receptor (beta chain) in context. Its antigen is as yet unknown. TCRdb keeps only in-frame clones here, not all; method: immunoSEQ multiplex PCR. Of more than 80,000 clones detected, 85% to 90% appear once; the ten largest clones hold approximately 0.35%. Germline V gene lookup returns CDR1 SGHTA and CDR2 FQGNSA. The ends lost 5 bases at V and 9 bases at J; junction bases unmatched: 18. The CDR3 is 17 amino acids. The source of the sample is a study of graft-versus-host responses after intestinal transplantation. The sample consisted of unstimulated CD4+ T cells sorted from spleen or lymph node cells, taken before intestinal transplant. The TCR sequence derives from a human donor who received an intestinal transplant. V is TRBV7-2 and J is TRBJ1-5, with TRBD1 identical over 8 bases. The CDR3 here is CASSHIWTGLSGWPQHF. The CDR3 DNA is TGTGCCAGCAGCCACATCTGGACAGGGCTATCGGGGTGGCCCCAGCATTTT.